Presented here are 17 T cell receptor beta chains from one specimen sequenced in a study of blood T cell repertoires in COVID-19. Clones were read by immunoSEQ multiplex PCR, and TCRdb kept only the in-frame ones, dropping some. The sample shows a few hundred thousand clones, less than 90% of them seen only once. The sample consisted of peripheral blood. The receptor set was obtained from a man in his 70s with acute or convalescent COVID-19.

This chain links TRBV15 with TRBJ2-7, with D possibly matching TRBD2 (5 bases). Trimming took 1 base from V and 3 from J, leaving 25 bases between them. Per germline, CDR1 LNHNV and CDR2 YYDKDF (reference sequence). This CDR3 has 19 amino acids. The CDR3 loop is CATSRGLSGSRVSDYEQYF. CDR3 in DNA: TGTGCCACCAGCAGAGGTTTATCGGGTTCGAGGGTTTCGGACTACGAGCAGTACTTC.

The chain is built from TRBV9 and TRBJ2-7; TRBD2 aligns across 7 bases. The trim removed 2 bases at V and 2 bases at J, leaving 10 bases unmatched. CDR1 and CDR2 (germline): SGDLS, YYNGEE. This CDR3 comprises 16 residues. CDR3 residues: CASSVESTSFTYEQYF. The CDR3, as DNA: TGTGCCAGCAGCGTCGAATCGACTAGCTTTACCTACGAGCAGTACTTC.

The V call is TRBV15, the J call TRBJ2-7; TRBD2 matches 7 bases. CDR1 is LNHNV and CDR2 is YYDKDF in the germline V gene (reference sequence). Trimming removed 11 bases from V and 1 base from J; junction bases left unmatched: 8. The CDR3 is made up of 13 amino acids. CDR3 protein: CASRASGSYEQYF. CDR3 sequence (DNA): TGTGCCTCGCGGGCTAGCGGTTCCTACGAGCAGTACTTC. The full variable domain, completed using reference TRBV15 and TRBJ2-7, is DAMVIQNPRYQVTQFGKPVTLSCSQTLNHNVMYWYQQKSSQAPKLLFHYYDKDFNNEADTPDNFQSRRPNTSFCFLDIRSPGLGDTAMYLCASRASGSYEQYFGPGTRLTVT.

The chain uses TRBV7-9 and TRBJ2-3, with D perhaps matching TRBD1 (5 bases). Germline CDR1 reads SEHNR; CDR2 reads FQNEAQ (reference sequence). Trimming pared 4 bases from V and 0 bases from J, leaving 11 bases between. The CDR3 length is 15 residues. Here the CDR3 DNA reads TGTGCCAGCAGCTCTAGGGGCATTAGCACAGATACGCAGTATTTT. Its translation is CASSSRGISTDTQYF. Full variable domain (remainder filled in from reference TRBV7-9 and TRBJ2-3): DTGVSQNPRHKITKRGQNVTFRCDPISEHNRLYWYRQTLGQGPEFLTYFQNEAQLEKSRLLSDRFSAERPKGSFSTLEIQRTEQGDSAMYLCASSSRGISTDTQYFGPGTRLTVL.

CDR3 nucleotide sequence: TGTGCCAGCAGCTTAACCCGGGATGCAACTAATGAAAAACTGTTTTTT. This gives the protein CASSLTRDATNEKLFF. This sequence joins TRBV7-3 and TRBJ1-4, with D uncertain. V dropped 0 bases and J dropped 0 bases, with 8 bases sitting between them. Looked up from germline, CDR1 is SGHTA and CDR2 is FQGTGA. The CDR3 totals 16 residues.

This chain links TRBV6-5 with TRBJ1-1; D perhaps matches TRBD1 (5 bases). The germline CDR1 and CDR2 sequences are MNHEY and SVGAGI. Trimming pared 6 bases from V and 1 base from J, leaving 9 bases between. This CDR3 is built from 13 residues. In DNA, the CDR3 is TGTGCCAGCAGGAAAACAGGGAACACTGAAGCTTTCTTT. This gives the protein CASRKTGNTEAFF.

The rearrangement uses TRBV11-1 and TRBJ2-1; maybe TRBD2 (6 bases). Trimming took off 5 bases at V and 8 bases at J, with 19 bases between the two ends. The CDR3 covers 15 residues. Germline V gene lookup returns CDR1 SGHAT and CDR2 FQDESV (reference sequence). CDR3 in amino acids: CASSPGGGIPDEQFF. The CDR3 bases are TGTGCCAGCAGCCCAGGCGGCGGGATTCCTGATGAGCAGTTCTTC.

CDR3 in DNA: TGTGCCAGCAGCCTCCGGGACAACAATTCACCCCTCCACTTT. This gives the protein CASSLRDNNSPLHF. This chain connects TRBV3-1 (or the pseudogene TRBV3-2) to TRBJ1-6, with D possibly TRBD1 on 6 matching bases. V dropped 4 bases and J dropped 7 bases, with 11 bases sitting between them. This CDR3 spans 14 amino acids. Looked up from germline, CDR1 is LGHDT and CDR2 is YNNKEL (reference sequence).

The genes are TRBV19 and TRBJ2-1; 10 bases line up with TRBD2. Germline CDR1 LNHDA, CDR2 SQIVND (reference sequence). The CDR3 is 15 amino acids. V trimming: 2 bases; J trimming: 5 bases; junction bases outside the gene matches: 3. The CDR3 spells CASSILAGAHNEQFF. The CDR3 region has the DNA TGTGCCAGTAGTATACTAGCGGGAGCCCACAATGAGCAGTTCTTC.

This clone was observed a few times. The chain couples TRBV6-5 to TRBJ2-2, with TRBD2 matching over 13 bases. V was clipped by 4 bases and J by 7 bases; unmatched bases: 3. CDR1 is MNHEY and CDR2 is SVGAGI in the germline V gene. This CDR3 contains 15 residues. Here the CDR3 reads CASSFGLAGVGELFF. CDR3 nucleotide sequence: TGTGCCAGCAGTTTTGGACTAGCGGGAGTCGGGGAGCTGTTTTTT.

The chain links TRBV3-1 (or the pseudogene TRBV3-2) to TRBJ2-5; 11 nucleotides match TRBD2. CDR1 is LGHDT and CDR2 is YNNKEL in the germline V gene (reference sequence). V was clipped by 4 bases and J by 5 bases; unmatched bases: 6. The CDR3 totals 15 residues. CDR3 coding DNA: TGTGCCAGCAGCCTTCGACTAGCGGGATACGAGACCCAGTACTTC. Protein: CASSLRLAGYETQYF.

The CDR3 region has the DNA TGCAGTGTACAGGGTTCCTACGAGCAGTACTTC. This gives the protein CSVQGSYEQYF. The J gene is TRBJ2-7, the V gene TRBV20-1, with D tentatively TRBD1 (6 bases). The germline V and J ends were trimmed by 7 bases and 1 base, with 8 bases remaining between them. The CDR3 sequence is 11 residues long. Germline V lookup: CDR1 DFQATT, CDR2 SNEGSKA (reference sequence).

Concerning this clone itself: The junction does not match germline at one end; this may be a read error. Other nucleotide sequences in the sample specify the same CDR3. This rearrangement joins TRBV6-6 to TRBJ1-1; D unresolved. This CDR3 region has 13 residues. CDR1 and CDR2 (germline): MNHNY, SVGAGI (reference sequence). CDR3 protein: CASSLSGDTEAFF. CDR3 bases: TGTGCCAGCAGCCTTAGCGGAGACACTGAAGCTTTTTTT.

CDR3 in DNA: TGTGCCAGTAGTATGTGGGGATTGGCGGGAGTAGAGACCCAGTACTTC. It specifies CASSMWGLAGVETQYF. The chain combines TRBV19 with TRBJ2-5; 7 positions agree with TRBD2. The V gene's germline CDR1 is LNHDA and CDR2 SQIVND (reference sequence). This CDR3 is 16 amino acids long. The ends lost 3 bases at V and 4 bases at J; junction bases unmatched: 11.

The gene calls are TRBV27 and TRBJ1-5, with 12 positions matching TRBD1. CDR3 length: 20 amino acids. Germline V lookup: CDR1 MNHEY, CDR2 SMNVEV (reference sequence). The junction had 13 bases not matched to a gene; V was cut back by 3 bases and J by 1 base. The CDR3 nucleotides read TGTGCCAGCAGTTTTCGAGCGGGACAGGGGGCCGGATCGAGCAATCAGCCCCAGCATTTT. Translation gives CASSFRAGQGAGSSNQPQHF.

CDR3 sequence reads: CASSPSVAGGAEQFF. The CDR3, as DNA: TGTGCCAGTAGTCCGTCCGTAGCGGGAGGCGCTGAGCAGTTCTTC. J is TRBJ2-1 and V is TRBV19; 10 bases map to TRBD2. This CDR3 comprises 15 residues. Germline assignment: CDR1 LNHDA and CDR2 SQIVND (reference sequence). V lost 5 bases, J lost 9 bases, and 10 bases stayed unmatched. The full variable domain, in which reference TRBV19 and TRBJ2-1 provide the parts outside the CDR3, is DGGITQSPKYLFRKEGQNVTLSCEQNLNHDAMYWYRQDPGQGLRLIYYSQIVNDFQKGDIAEGYSVSREKKESFPLTVTSAQKNPTAFYLCASSPSVAGGAEQFFGPGTRLTVL.

J is TRBJ1-3 and V is TRBV6-6; 7 bases match TRBD1. V was pared by 5 bases and J by 4 bases, with 8 bases of the junction left unmatched. The CDR3 spans 15 residues. Germline-derived CDR1 and CDR2 are MNHNY and SVGAGI (reference sequence). CDR3 loop: CASSPGGTVGNTIYF. The CDR3 DNA follows: TGTGCCAGCAGTCCAGGCGGGACAGTCGGAAACACCATATATTTT.